This TCR beta chain was identified during a study of blood T cells in healthy people across ages. With a J-beta primer mix and a sample-barcoded 5' primer, a second PCR ran roughly 6 to 12 cycles. TCRdb re-analysed the 5' RACE reads in MiXCR, keeping a single row per CDR3 protein. The sample holds more than 900,000 distinct CDR3 sequences, around 27% seen once. This clonotype has more than one count but fewer than ten. Trimming took 1 base from V and 6 from J, leaving 13 bases between them. Per germline, CDR1 LGHNA and CDR2 YNFKEQ. The CDR3 consists of 15 residues. Roughly 10 milliliters of peripheral blood were drawn from each donor. Another study also made use of these data, one on T cells of mothers and their children. In that study: Per child, around 3 million TCR beta CDR3 reads were obtained, against over 9 million per mother.

The receptor comes from a girl aged 2-10 years in good health. Input material: blood. The genes are TRBV4-2 and TRBJ2-1; no definite D call. The CDR3, as DNA: TGTGCCAGCAGCCAAGCCTTGGGAATGAGCAATGAGCAGTTCTTC. This sequence encodes CASSQALGMSNEQFF.